This TCR beta chain was recovered during a study of a mutant IDH1 vaccine in newly diagnosed glioma. Only in-frame clones appear in the TCRdb table, and some are missing; sequencing was by immunoSEQ multiplex PCR. Among about 65,000 clones listed, around 83% were seen once. About this clone: Its cognate antigen is unknown.

Germline values: CDR1 SGHVS, CDR2 FNYEAQ. The CDR3 sequence is 16 residues long. V lost 5 bases to trimming and J lost 2 bases; unmatched junction nucleotides: 7. Documented time point: week 23, last vaccination. Vaccine doses each comprised 300 ug of mutant IDH1 20-mer peptide, with topical imiquimod. This TCR was recovered from a man aged 25-40 years with glioma. The sample consisted of PBMCs, taken from a glioma patient whose treatment included an IDH1 peptide vaccine. V is TRBV7-6 and J is TRBJ1-3; 9 bases align to TRBD1. CDR3 DNA sequence: TGTGCCAGCAGCACTAGACAGGGGGGGGCTGGAAACACCATATATTTT. It specifies CASSTRQGGAGNTIYF.